What follows are 14 T cell receptor beta chains derived from one specimen sequenced in a study of OX40 agonist ivuxolimab in advanced cancers. Libraries came from the immunoSEQ multiplex PCR assay. TCRdb re-hosts the immuneACCESS table, in-frame sequences only. Its copies lack some clones; in the studies checked, an unresolved V gene accounts for under half of them, and the cause for the rest is not known. The sample has tens of thousands of clones on record, around 91% of them singletons. Jointly, the top ten make up 12% of the sample. The sequencing used CD4+ or CD8+ T cells sorted from blood, collected in a trial of the OX40 agonist ivuxolimab. The receptors derive from an adult with an advanced solid tumor such as melanoma, head and neck, liver or kidney cancer.

The chain couples TRBV28 to TRBJ2-5, with 15 nucleotides matching TRBD2. Gene TRBJ2-7 matches the end of the DNA better, so the J call may be wrong. The CDR3 loop spans 17 amino acids. The V gene's germline CDR1 is MDHEN and CDR2 SYDVKM. The CDR3 is CASSPGTSGRIPYEQYF. DNA for the CDR3: TGTGCCAGCAGCCCTGGGACTAGCGGGAGGATCCCCTACGAGCAGTACTTC.

The chain is built from TRBV13 and TRBJ1-4, with a possible D match to TRBD1 (5 bases). The V end lost 5 bases, the J end lost 5 bases, and 12 bases lay between the germline ends. This CDR3 spans 14 amino acids. Germline lookup yields CDR1 PRHDT and CDR2 FYEKMQ (reference sequence). As DNA, the CDR3 is TGTGCCAGCAGCATACAGGAGGAAAATGAAAAACTGTTTTTT. It is translated as CASSIQEENEKLFF.

In DNA, the CDR3 is TGTGCCAGCAGCTTGGGACAGGGTGGTGAGCAGTTCTTC. It codes for CASSLGQGGEQFF. This rearrangement joins TRBV5-6 to TRBJ2-1; 7 bases align to TRBD1. Per the germline V gene, CDR1 is SGHDT and CDR2 is YYEEEE. This CDR3 has 13 amino acids. Trimming at V came to 0 bases and at J to 9 bases, leaving 3 bases not matched to a gene.

J is TRBJ1-4 and V is TRBV6-5, with unresolved D. The CDR3 length is 14 residues. V was pared by 0 bases and J by 7 bases, with 9 bases between. Germline CDR1 reads MNHEY; CDR2 reads SVGAGI. CDR3 in amino acids: CASSYSGEGEKLFF. As DNA, the CDR3 is TGTGCCAGCAGTTACTCCGGGGAGGGTGAAAAACTGTTTTTT.

CDR3 in amino acids: CASSLFRISTDTQYF. CDR3 DNA: TGTGCCAGCAGCTTATTCCGGATTAGCACAGATACGCAGTATTTT. V gene TRBV11-1 combines with J gene TRBJ2-3; D uncertain. The CDR3 covers 15 residues. Germline values: CDR1 SGHAT, CDR2 FQDESV (reference sequence). The V end was cut by 2 bases, the J end by 0 bases, with 9 bases between.

This chain connects TRBV9 to TRBJ1-1, with D hard to call. Trimming took off 4 bases at V and 5 bases at J, with 18 bases between the two ends. The CDR3 consists of 15 residues. CDR1 is SGDLS and CDR2 is YYNGEE in the germline V gene. This CDR3 reads CASSTRPGRVTEAFF. DNA for the CDR3: TGTGCCAGCAGCACCCGCCCCGGGAGGGTTACTGAAGCTTTCTTT.

The CDR3 loop is CASSLGTESEQYF. As DNA, the CDR3 is TGTGCCAGCAGCTTAGGGACAGAGTCCGAGCAGTACTTC. The rearrangement uses TRBV11-2 and TRBJ2-7; a weak D match, TRBD1 (6 bases). Between the trimmed V and J ends, which lost 1 base and 6 bases, there was a span of 10 bases. Looked up from germline, CDR1 is SGHAT and CDR2 is FQNNGV. The CDR3 extends over 13 amino acids.

The chain employs TRBV28 and TRBJ2-4; D is undetermined. This CDR3 has 14 amino acids. Germline CDR1 is MDHEN and CDR2 is SYDVKM. The V end lost 4 bases, the J end lost 6 bases, and 13 bases lay between the germline ends. Here the CDR3 reads CASSSPPHGNIQYF. CDR3 coding DNA: TGTGCCAGCAGTTCCCCTCCCCACGGAAACATTCAGTACTTC.

The J gene is TRBJ2-7, the V gene TRBV7-6; 9 nucleotides agree with TRBD1. This CDR3 is 14 amino acids long. Germline V gene sequence: CDR1 SGHVS, CDR2 FNYEAQ. With V trimmed by 5 bases and J by 4 bases, 6 bases remained unmatched. The CDR3 coding sequence is TGTGCCAGCAGCGCCGGGACAGGGTTGTACGAGCAGTACTTC. It is translated as CASSAGTGLYEQYF.

This chain connects TRBV13 to TRBJ1-5; D possibly corresponds to TRBD1 (5 bases). Trimming removed 5 bases from V and 3 bases from J, with 11 bases in between. Germline CDR1 PRHDT, CDR2 FYEKMQ (reference sequence). The CDR3 is made up of 14 amino acids. CDR3 sequence: CASSGRGINQPQHF. The CDR3 nucleotides read TGTGCCAGCAGCGGGCGGGGGATCAATCAGCCCCAGCATTTT.

V and J are TRBV2 and TRBJ1-5, with TRBD1 as a possible D gene (5 bases). The CDR3 runs to 15 residues. Germline loops: CDR1 SNHLY, CDR2 FYNNEI. Between the trimmed V and J ends, which lost 7 bases and 5 bases, there was a span of 18 bases. CDR3 sequence: CASTAPGTTDQPQHF. As DNA, the CDR3 is TGTGCCAGCACAGCACCAGGGACGACGGATCAGCCCCAGCATTTT.

This chain links TRBV6-6 with TRBJ2-1; no clear D gene. V lost 2 bases and J lost 5, with 4 bases in between. Germline V gene lookup returns CDR1 MNHNY and CDR2 SVGAGI (reference sequence). The CDR3 covers 12 residues. This CDR3 reads CASSYLNNEQFF. The CDR3 DNA reads as TGTGCCAGCAGTTACCTGAACAATGAGCAGTTCTTC.

The CDR3 sequence is CASSPASSYNSPLHF. The CDR3 DNA reads TGTGCCAGCAGTCCCGCCAGCAGTTATAATTCACCCCTCCACTTT. The chain has TRBV6-1 and TRBJ1-6, with D hard to call. The CDR3 loop spans 15 amino acids. Trimming pared 5 bases from V and 4 bases from J, leaving 12 bases between. Germline loops: CDR1 MNHNS, CDR2 SASEGT.

The rearrangement joins TRBV6-5 to TRBJ2-1, with TRBD1 matching 8 bases. V lost 7 bases to trimming and J lost 6 bases; unmatched junction nucleotides: 5. This CDR3 spans 13 amino acids. From germline, CDR1 is MNHEY and CDR2 SVGAGI. The CDR3 is CASTKQGGNEQFF. CDR3 in DNA: TGTGCCAGCACAAAACAGGGGGGCAATGAGCAGTTCTTC.